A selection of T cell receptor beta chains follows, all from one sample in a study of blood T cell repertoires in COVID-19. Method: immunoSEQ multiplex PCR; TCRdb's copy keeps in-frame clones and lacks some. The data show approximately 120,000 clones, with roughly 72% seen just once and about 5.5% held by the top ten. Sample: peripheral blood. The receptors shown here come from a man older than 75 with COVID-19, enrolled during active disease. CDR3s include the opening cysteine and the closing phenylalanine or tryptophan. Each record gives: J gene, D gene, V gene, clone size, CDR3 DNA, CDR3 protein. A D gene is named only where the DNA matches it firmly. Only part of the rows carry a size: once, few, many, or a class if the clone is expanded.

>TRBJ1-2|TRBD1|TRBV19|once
TGTGCCAGTAGAGCGACAGGGTTTTATGGCTACACCTTC
CASRATGFYGYTF
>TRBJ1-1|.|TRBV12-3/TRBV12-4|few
TGTGCCAGCAGTTGGGGCCGTACTGAAGCTTTCTTT
CASSWGRTEAFF
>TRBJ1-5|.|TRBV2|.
TGTGCCAGCAGTGAACGGGGAGGGAACAATCAGCCCCAGCATTTT
CASSERGGNNQPQHF
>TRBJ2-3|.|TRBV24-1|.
TGTGCCACCAGTGATCCCGAGGCAGCGGGAGATACGCAGTATTTT
CATSDPEAAGDTQYF
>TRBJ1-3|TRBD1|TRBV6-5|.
TGTGCCAGCAGTCCAGGGGGCGGAAACACCATATATTTT
CASSPGGGNTIYF
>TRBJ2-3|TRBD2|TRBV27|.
TGTGCCAGCAGTTTAGAACAGCCCGCCGGGAGGGCCATAGATACGCAGTATTTT
CASSLEQPAGRAIDTQYF
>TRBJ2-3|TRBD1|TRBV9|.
TGTGCCAGCAGCGTAGGACAGGGGTTAACAGATACGCAGTATTTT
CASSVGQGLTDTQYF
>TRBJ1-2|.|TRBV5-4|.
TGTGCCAGCAGCTTTCAAGCGCCCCCCTATGGCTACACCTTC
CASSFQAPPYGYTF
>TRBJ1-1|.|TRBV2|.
TGTGCCAGCAACGGCGGGGTGAACACTGAAGCTTTCTTT
CASNGGVNTEAFF
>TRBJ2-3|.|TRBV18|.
TGTGCCAGCTCACCGGGTCTGGGCGGGAGCACAGATACGCAGTATTTT
CASSPGLGGSTDTQYF
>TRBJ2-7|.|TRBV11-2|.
TGTGCCAGCAGCTTAGAGGGCCAATTCAACGAGCAGTACTTC
CASSLEGQFNEQYF
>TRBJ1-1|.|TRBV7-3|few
TGTGCCAGCAGCTTAGGAGACTACGGCACTGAAGCTTTCTTT
CASSLGDYGTEAFF
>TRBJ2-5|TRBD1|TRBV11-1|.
TGTGCCAGCGCGGGTCGGACAGGGAAAGAGACCCAGTACTTC
CASAGRTGKETQYF
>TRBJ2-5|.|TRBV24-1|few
TGTGCCACCAGTGATACCAGGGTCCGTGAGACCCAGTACTTC
CATSDTRVRETQYF
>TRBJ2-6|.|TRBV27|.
TGTGCCAGCAGTCTGTTCTCTGGGGCCAACGTCCTGACTTTC
CASSLFSGANVLTF
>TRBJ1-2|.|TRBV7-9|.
TGTGCCAGCAGCGCGGGTCCAAACTATGGCTACACCTTC
CASSAGPNYGYTF
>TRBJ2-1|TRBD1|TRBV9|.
TGTGCCAGCAGCGTAGCTTGGCAGGGGGAAATAGGGGAGCAGTTCTTC
CASSVAWQGEIGEQFF
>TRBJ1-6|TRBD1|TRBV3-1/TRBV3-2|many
TGTGCCAGCAGCCAACAGACAGGGAATGGTTCACCCCTCCACTTT
CASSQQTGNGSPLHF
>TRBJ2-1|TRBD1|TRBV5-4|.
TGTGCCAGCAGCTTGCGGACAGGGTACAATGAGCAGTTCTTC
CASSLRTGYNEQFF
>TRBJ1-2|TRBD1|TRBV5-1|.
TGCGCCAGCAGCTGGGGGACAGGGGGCTTCAGCTACACCTTC
CASSWGTGGFSYTF
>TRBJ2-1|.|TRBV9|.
TGTGCCAGCACCACCAGGGATTCCCCTTACAATGAGCAGTTCTTC
CASTTRDSPYNEQFF
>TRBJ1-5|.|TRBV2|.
TGTGCCAGCACCTCCTCGACAGGCAATCAGCCCCAGCATTTT
CASTSSTGNQPQHF
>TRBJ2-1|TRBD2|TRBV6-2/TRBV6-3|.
TGTGCCAGCAGCCCTAGTGGGGTAGCGGGACTCTATGAGCAGTTCTTC
CASSPSGVAGLYEQFF
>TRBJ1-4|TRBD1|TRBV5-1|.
TGCGCCAGCAGCTCTGAGCCTACCGGGACAGGAAATGAAAAACTGTTTTTT
CASSSEPTGTGNEKLFF
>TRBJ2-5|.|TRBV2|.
TGTGCCAGCAAGGGAGCTAGCGGAGGGGGGGAGACCCAGTACTTC
CASKGASGGGETQYF
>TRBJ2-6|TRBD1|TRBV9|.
TGTGCCAGCAGCGGAGAACTACAGGGGCTTGGGGCCAACGTCCTGACTTTC
CASSGELQGLGANVLTF
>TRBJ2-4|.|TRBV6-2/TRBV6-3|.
TGTGCCAGCAGTAATGGGGCGCTGGGAAACATTCAGTACTTC
CASSNGALGNIQYF